This is a list of T cell receptor beta chains from one sample in a study of cytomegalovirus exposure and HLA in healthy donors. Here immunoSEQ multiplex PCR was the method, and the copy in TCRdb shows in-frame clones only, minus some. The table lists more than 150,000 clones, about 84% of them singletons. The sample taken for sequencing was PBMCs. These receptors originate from a man between 50 and 59 years old in good health and CMV-seropositive. Each CDR3 is given with its conserved first and last residue. The D gene is left open where the match is weak. Clone size is given for some rows only: seen once, a few or many times, or a class if the clone is expanded.

D	V	length	size	J	CDR3	DNA
-	TRBV5-1	15	-	TRBJ2-7	CASSLAGKAVDEQYF	TGCGCCAGCAGCTTGGCCGGGAAGGCGGTGGACGAGCAGTACTTC
-	TRBV2	11	-	TRBJ2-7	CASSYVDEQYF	TGTGCCAGCAGCTATGTCGACGAGCAGTACTTC
-	TRBV28	14	few	TRBJ1-5	CASSRPVGGQPQHF	TGTGCCAGCTCGCGCCCAGTCGGCGGTCAGCCCCAGCATTTT
-	TRBV27	16	-	TRBJ2-7	CASSPAGKGPFYEQYF	TGTGCCAGCAGTCCAGCAGGGAAGGGTCCATTCTACGAGCAGTACTTC
-	TRBV7-2	14	-	TRBJ1-1	CASSFPEMNTEAFF	TGTGCCAGCAGCTTTCCAGAAATGAACACTGAAGCTTTCTTT
TRBD2	TRBV4-1	15	-	TRBJ2-3	CASSPLAGVGGTQYF	TGCGCCAGCAGCCCGTTAGCGGGGGTGGGAGGTACGCAGTATTTT
-	TRBV2	11	-	TRBJ1-1	CASTGEWEAFF	TGTGCCAGCACGGGAGAATGGGAAGCTTTCTTT
TRBD2	TRBV19	14	-	TRBJ2-5	CASSSGGAGETQYF	TGTGCCAGTAGTAGCGGGGGGGCCGGGGAGACCCAGTACTTC
-	TRBV5-1	14	-	TRBJ2-1	CASSLGGPYNEQFF	TGCGCCAGCAGCTTGGGGGGGCCCTACAATGAGCAGTTCTTC
TRBD1	TRBV7-6	13	-	TRBJ1-1	CASSADRGGEAFF	TGTGCCAGCAGCGCAGACAGGGGTGGTGAAGCTTTCTTT
-	TRBV7-8	15	-	TRBJ1-4	CASSFGTVQYEKLFF	TGTGCCAGCAGCTTCGGAACCGTACAGTATGAAAAACTGTTTTTT
TRBD2	TRBV10-1	13	-	TRBJ2-1	CGRLAGIYNEQFF	TGCGGCAGACTAGCAGGGATTTACAATGAGCAGTTCTTC
-	TRBV7-3	15	few	TRBJ1-1	CASSLGGQGNTEAFF	TGTGCCAGCAGCTTAGGGGGCCAGGGGAACACTGAAGCTTTCTTT
TRBD1	TRBV29-1	13	once	TRBJ1-1	CSARTGRDTEAFF	TGCAGCGCCCGGACAGGGCGGGACACTGAAGCTTTCTTT
-	TRBV4-2	24	once	TRBJ2-7	CASSQQTGSSSRPSGLASSYEQYF	TGTGCCAGCAGCCAACAGACGGGAAGTTCCTCCAGGCCCAGCGGTCTTGCATCGTCCTACGAGCAGTACTTC
TRBD1	TRBV28	12	-	TRBJ1-1	CASSWDSPEAFF	TGTGCCAGCAGTTGGGACAGCCCTGAAGCTTTCTTT
TRBD2	TRBV2	15	-	TRBJ2-3	CASSLQGLDKDTQYF	TGTGCCAGCAGCCTCCAAGGACTAGACAAAGATACGCAGTATTTT
-	TRBV11-3	15	once	TRBJ2-5	CASSFGGGFQETQYF	TGTGCCAGCAGCTTCGGCGGGGGCTTCCAAGAGACCCAGTACTTC
TRBD2	TRBV2	14	once	TRBJ2-1	CATGTSGRDNEQFF	TGTGCCACCGGGACTAGCGGGAGAGATAATGAGCAGTTCTTC
TRBD1	TRBV18	14	-	TRBJ2-5	CASFRDRGEETQYF	TGTGCCAGCTTCCGGGACAGGGGGGAAGAGACCCAGTACTTC
TRBD2	TRBV5-6	15	-	TRBJ2-1	CASSSIAGGPPEQFF	TGTGCCAGCAGTTCTATAGCGGGAGGGCCGCCTGAGCAGTTCTTC
-	TRBV28	15	-	TRBJ1-6	CASLQGRRFNSPLHF	TGTGCCAGCCTTCAGGGTCGACGATTTAATTCACCCCTCCACTTT
-	TRBV5-6	13	-	TRBJ2-5	CASSLAGVETQYF	TGTGCCAGCAGCTTGGCGGGTGTAGAGACCCAGTACTTC
-	TRBV6-5	13	-	TRBJ1-1	CASSFTQNTEAFF	TGTGCCAGCAGTTTTACACAGAACACTGAAGCTTTCTTT
-	TRBV6-5	14	-	TRBJ1-2	CASSYRGQNYGYTF	TGTGCCAGCAGTTACCGCGGCCAGAACTATGGCTACACCTTC
-	TRBV7-9	14	-	TRBJ1-5	CASSQGDSNQPQHF	TGTGCCAGCAGCCAGGGTGATAGCAATCAGCCCCAGCATTTT
TRBD2	TRBV5-6	14	-	TRBJ2-1	CASSLSPGGNEQFF	TGTGCCAGCAGCTTGTCCCCGGGAGGCAATGAGCAGTTCTTC
TRBD2	TRBV5-4	15	-	TRBJ2-7	CASSPRTSGIGEQYF	TGTGCCAGCAGCCCAAGAACTAGCGGGATTGGCGAGCAGTACTTC
-	TRBV5-1	15	few	TRBJ1-5	CASSLDGGANQPQHF	TGCGCCAGCAGCTTGGACGGGGGAGCAAATCAGCCCCAGCATTTT
-	TRBV28	13	few	TRBJ1-3	CASLDSSGNTIYF	TGTGCCAGCCTAGACAGCTCTGGAAACACCATATATTTT
-	TRBV7-2	15	-	TRBJ1-3	CASSLGASSGNTIYF	TGTGCCAGCAGCTTAGGGGCGAGCTCTGGAAACACCATATATTTT
-	TRBV4-1	14	-	TRBJ2-5	CASSFWGGEETQYF	TGCGCCAGCAGCTTCTGGGGGGGCGAAGAGACCCAGTACTTC
-	TRBV7-2	13	-	TRBJ2-7	CASSLNLPDEQYF	TGTGCCAGCAGCTTAAACCTACCGGACGAGCAGTACTTC
-	TRBV2	17	-	TRBJ1-1	CASTNPRTDPTLSEAFF	TGTGCCAGCACCAATCCCCGGACAGACCCAACCCTCTCTGAAGCTTTCTTT
-	TRBV9	14	-	TRBJ1-4	CASSEAGGGEKLFF	TGTGCCAGCAGCGAGGCGGGGGGAGGTGAAAAACTGTTTTTT
-	TRBV4-3	14	-	TRBJ1-1	CASSQERANTEAFF	TGCGCCAGCAGCCAAGAACGCGCTAACACTGAAGCTTTCTTT
TRBD2	TRBV27	16	-	TRBJ2-3	CASSFGGRDGRDTQYF	TGTGCCAGCAGTTTTGGCGGGAGGGACGGTAGAGATACGCAGTATTTT
-	TRBV27	14	-	TRBJ1-4	CASSSGVTGEKLFF	TGTGCCAGCAGTTCAGGGGTAACCGGTGAAAAACTGTTTTTT
TRBD1	TRBV7-6	14	-	TRBJ1-1	CASSSGTGNTEAFF	TGTGCCAGCAGCTCCGGGACAGGGAACACTGAAGCTTTCTTT
TRBD2	TRBV9	20	-	TRBJ2-1	CASSVTTGTSGGALYNEQFF	TGTGCCAGCAGCGTAACCACCGGGACTAGCGGGGGGGCCTTGTACAATGAGCAGTTCTTC
-	TRBV19	17	-	TRBJ2-2	CASRNRKGRAGGGELFF	TGTGCCAGTAGGAATAGGAAAGGCAGGGCCGGGGGCGGGGAGCTGTTTTTT
-	TRBV28	15	-	TRBJ2-7	CASSLRRDIPYEQYF	TGTGCCAGCAGTTTGAGACGGGACATCCCGTACGAGCAGTACTTC
TRBD1	TRBV7-9	16	-	TRBJ1-1	CASSRVGQVMNTEAFF	TGTGCCAGCAGCCGGGTGGGACAGGTAATGAACACTGAAGCTTTCTTT
-	TRBV7-3	16	once	TRBJ2-2	CASSLGSSPNTGELFF	TGTGCCAGCAGCTTGGGCAGCAGCCCGAACACCGGGGAGCTGTTTTTT
-	TRBV7-3	14	-	TRBJ2-1	CASSFGNSNNEQFF	TGTGCCAGCAGCTTCGGGAACTCTAACAATGAGCAGTTCTTC
-	TRBV11-3	12	-	TRBJ2-1	CASGGAGNEQFF	TGTGCCAGCGGGGGGGCGGGTAATGAGCAGTTCTTC
TRBD2	TRBV5-4	16	once	TRBJ2-3	CASSFRTSGPTDTQYF	TGTGCCAGCAGCTTTCGGACTAGCGGACCCACAGATACGCAGTATTTT
-	TRBV27	15	-	TRBJ1-2	CASSSFEAGRDGYTF	TGTGCCAGCAGTTCATTCGAAGCAGGGCGCGATGGCTACACCTTC
TRBD2	TRBV7-3	17	-	TRBJ2-1	CASSLRGLAGGANEQFF	TGTGCCAGCAGCTTAAGGGGACTAGCGGGGGGTGCCAATGAGCAGTTCTTC
-	TRBV6-1	11	few	TRBJ1-1	CASTGNTEAFF	TGTGCCAGTACAGGAAACACTGAAGCTTTCTTT
TRBD2	TRBV25-1	16	few	TRBJ2-6	CASQGAGDSGANVLTF	TGTGCCAGTCAAGGTGCGGGAGACTCTGGGGCCAACGTCCTGACTTTC